This record concerns one T cell receptor beta chain sequence. What it binds is unknown. The V and J ends lost 4 bases and 10 bases, in that order; junction bases with no gene match: 3. CDR1 SGHDN and CDR2 FVKESK come from the germline V gene. This CDR3 is built from 13 residues. This sample stems from a study of brain T cells in children with intractable seizures. The study's findings and limits: Clones missing pre-surgery may reflect undersampling of that blood sample. Only CDR3 sequence similarity suggested viral specificity, without known HCMV serostatus.

Here immunoSEQ multiplex PCR was the method, and the copy in TCRdb shows in-frame clones only, minus some. The repertoire has about 22,000 clones, roughly 94% of them found once; the top ten carry under 8%. This sequence joins TRBV14 and TRBJ2-2, with TRBD1 identical over 10 bases. The clonotype comes from a boy aged 5-17 years with focal cortical dysplasia and intractable seizures. Source: peripheral blood, taken at surgery. The CDR3 protein is CASSLGQGMELFF. The CDR3 DNA reads as TGTGCCAGCAGCCTGGGACAGGGGATGGAGCTGTTTTTT.